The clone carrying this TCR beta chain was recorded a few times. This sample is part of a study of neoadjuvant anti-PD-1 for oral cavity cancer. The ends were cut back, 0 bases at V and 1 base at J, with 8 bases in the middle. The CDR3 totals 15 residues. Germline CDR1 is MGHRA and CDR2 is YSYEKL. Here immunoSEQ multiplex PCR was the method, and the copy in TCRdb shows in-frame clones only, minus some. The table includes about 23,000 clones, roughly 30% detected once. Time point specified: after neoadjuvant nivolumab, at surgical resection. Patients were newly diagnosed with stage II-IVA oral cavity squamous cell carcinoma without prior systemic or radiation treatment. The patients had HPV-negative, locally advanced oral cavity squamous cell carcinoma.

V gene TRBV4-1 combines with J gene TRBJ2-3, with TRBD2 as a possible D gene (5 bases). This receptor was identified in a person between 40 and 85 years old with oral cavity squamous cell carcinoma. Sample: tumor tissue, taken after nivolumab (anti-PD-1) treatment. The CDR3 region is CASSQELDRTDTQYF. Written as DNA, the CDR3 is TGCGCCAGCAGCCAAGAACTAGACCGCACAGATACGCAGTATTTT.